These 8 T cell receptor beta chains were all obtained from the same sample, sequenced in a study of shared clonotypes between healthy human individuals. Repertoires were generated with immunoSEQ multiplex PCR, while TCRdb's copy carries only in-frame clones and drops some. The profile shows 2 million to 2.5 million clones, under 95% of them singletons. Cells designated naive CD8 were CD45RO-negative and were positively selected for CCR7, with terminally differentiated effector memory CD45RA+ cells excluded. The material sequenced was naive CD8+ T cells from PBMCs. Source of these receptors: a man in his late teens or twenties in good health. Some clones in this sample may be carry-over from other donors' samples.

The chain links TRBV6-6 to TRBJ2-2; TRBD2 matches at 12 bases. The ends lost 5 bases at V and 6 bases at J; junction bases unmatched: 7. This CDR3 spans 16 amino acids. CDR1 is MNHNY and CDR2 is SVGAGI in the germline V gene (reference sequence). The DNA of the CDR3 is TGTGCCAGCAGTATCCCTAGCGGGAGGGCCCCCGGGGAGCTGTTTTTT. Translating it yields CASSIPSGRAPGELFF.

Concerning this clone itself: The same CDR3 also results from other DNA sequences found in this sample. The chain links TRBV4-1 to TRBJ1-5; 11 positions agree with TRBD1. From germline, CDR1 is MGHRA and CDR2 YSYEKL. V shed 4 bases, J shed 3 bases, and the junction held 5 bases outside the gene matches. This CDR3 has 16 residues. Here the CDR3 DNA reads TGCGCCAGCAGCCCAAGGGACAGGGGGTCCAATCAGCCCCAGCATTTT. Translated, it gives CASSPRDRGSNQPQHF.

V usage is TRBV7-3 and J usage is TRBJ1-1; a possible D gene is TRBD1 (5 bases). Trimming cost V 5 bases and J 11 bases, with 27 bases left between them. The CDR3 runs 16 residues. Germline-derived CDR1 and CDR2 are SGHTA and FQGTGA. CDR3 sequence reads: CASSLWGEGPNAEAFF. CDR3 DNA: TGTGCCAGCAGCCTTTGGGGAGAGGGGCCAAATGCGGAGGCTTTCTTT. The whole variable domain, filled in from reference TRBV7-3 and TRBJ1-1, reads GAGVSQTPSNKVTEKGKYVELRCDPISGHTALYWYRQSLGQGPEFLIYFQGTGAADDSGLPNDRFFAVRPEGSVSTLKIQRTERGDSAVYLCASSLWGEGPNAEAFFGQGTRLTVV.

The CDR3 DNA follows: TGCGCCAGCAGCTCCTCCGGGACAGGGGCTACCAAAAACATTCAGTACTTC. This codes for CASSSSGTGATKNIQYF. This rearrangement joins TRBV5-1 to TRBJ2-4; 10 bases map to TRBD1. The CDR3 is 17 amino acids. From germline, CDR1 is SGHRS and CDR2 YFSETQ. Trimming removed 3 bases from V and 2 bases from J; junction bases left unmatched: 8. Filled out from reference TRBV5-1 and TRBJ2-4, the complete variable domain reads KAGVTQTPRYLIKTRGQQVTLSCSPISGHRSVSWYQQTPGQGLQFLFEYFSETQRNKGNFPGRFSGRQFSNSRSEMNVSTLELGDSALYLCASSSSGTGATKNIQYFGAGTRLSVL.

This chain links TRBV7-9 with TRBJ2-1; possible D gene TRBD2, 5 bases. CDR1 SEHNR and CDR2 FQNEAQ come from the germline V gene (reference sequence). V was pared by 3 bases and J by 3 bases, with 9 bases between. The CDR3 has 14 residues. CDR3 sequence: CASSFAGLYNEQFF. CDR3 DNA: TGTGCCAGCAGCTTTGCGGGCCTCTACAATGAGCAGTTCTTC.

V is TRBV29-1 and J is TRBJ2-5; possibly TRBD1 or TRBD2 for D (5 bases each). The V end was cut by 1 base, the J end by 1 base, with 10 bases between. Germline-derived CDR1 and CDR2 are SQVTM and ANQGSEA. This CDR3 is built from 14 residues. The CDR3 bases are TGCAGCGTTGAAGGGGGACCCTTCCAAGAGACCCAGTACTTC. This codes for CSVEGGPFQETQYF.

The chain uses TRBV10-2 and TRBJ2-3; 9 bases map to TRBD2. Germline V CDR1 and CDR2: WSHSY, SAAADI. The CDR3 runs to 16 residues. V gave up 6 bases and J gave up 4 bases; unmatched junction bases: 11. CDR3 bases: TGCGCCAGCAGCGAGATGGCGGGAGGGCAAGCAGATACGCAGTATTTT. Translation gives CASSEMAGGQADTQYF.

The genes are TRBV9 and TRBJ2-5, with 8 bases matching TRBD2. The CDR3 contains 14 residues. Germline V gene lookup returns CDR1 SGDLS and CDR2 YYNGEE. The junction had 5 bases not matched to a gene; V was cut back by 4 bases and J by 3 bases. CDR3 nucleotide sequence: TGTGCCAGCAGCCTCCTAGCGGGCAAAGAGACCCAGTACTTC. The encoded protein is CASSLLAGKETQYF.